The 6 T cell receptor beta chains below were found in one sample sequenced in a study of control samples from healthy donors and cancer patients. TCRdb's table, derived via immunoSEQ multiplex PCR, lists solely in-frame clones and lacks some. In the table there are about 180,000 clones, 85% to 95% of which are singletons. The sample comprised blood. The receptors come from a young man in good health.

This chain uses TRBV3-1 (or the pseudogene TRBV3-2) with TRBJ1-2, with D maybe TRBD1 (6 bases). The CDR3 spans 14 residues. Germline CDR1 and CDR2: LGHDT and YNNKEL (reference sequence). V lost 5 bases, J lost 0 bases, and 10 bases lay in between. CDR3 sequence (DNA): TGTGCCAGCAGCACCCGGACAGCTAACTATGGCTACACCTTC. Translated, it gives CASSTRTANYGYTF.

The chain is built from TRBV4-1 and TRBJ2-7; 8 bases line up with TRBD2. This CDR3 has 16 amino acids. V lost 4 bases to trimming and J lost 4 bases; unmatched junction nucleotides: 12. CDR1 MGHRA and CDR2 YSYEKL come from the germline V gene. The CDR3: CASSLPRGAGAYEQYF. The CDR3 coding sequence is TGCGCCAGCAGCCTCCCCCGGGGAGCGGGAGCTTACGAGCAGTACTTC.

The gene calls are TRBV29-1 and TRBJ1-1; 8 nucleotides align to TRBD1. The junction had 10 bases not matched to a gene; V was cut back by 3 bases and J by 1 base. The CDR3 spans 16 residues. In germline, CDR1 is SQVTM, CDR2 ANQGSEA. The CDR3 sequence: CSVDPSRGPRNTEAFF. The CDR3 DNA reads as TGCAGCGTTGATCCCTCCAGGGGGCCTCGGAACACTGAAGCTTTCTTT.

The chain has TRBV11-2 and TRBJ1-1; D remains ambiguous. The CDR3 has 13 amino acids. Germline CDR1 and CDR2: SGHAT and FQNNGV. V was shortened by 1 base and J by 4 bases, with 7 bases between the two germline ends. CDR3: CASSLVGSTEAFF. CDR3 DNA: TGTGCCAGCAGCTTAGTGGGGAGCACTGAAGCTTTCTTT.

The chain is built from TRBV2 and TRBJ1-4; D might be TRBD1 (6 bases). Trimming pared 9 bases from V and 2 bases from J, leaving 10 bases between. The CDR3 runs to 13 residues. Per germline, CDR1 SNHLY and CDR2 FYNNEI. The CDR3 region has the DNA TGTGCCAGTACAGGGATGACTAATGAAAAACTGTTTTTT. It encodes CASTGMTNEKLFF.

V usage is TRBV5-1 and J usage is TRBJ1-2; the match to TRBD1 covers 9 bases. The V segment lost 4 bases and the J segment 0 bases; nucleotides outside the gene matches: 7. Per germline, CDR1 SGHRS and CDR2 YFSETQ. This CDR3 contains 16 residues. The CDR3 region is CASSRQGQGANYGYTF. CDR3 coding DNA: TGCGCCAGCAGCCGCCAGGGACAGGGAGCTAACTATGGCTACACCTTC. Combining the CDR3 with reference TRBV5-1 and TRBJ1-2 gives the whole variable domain KAGVTQTPRYLIKTRGQQVTLSCSPISGHRSVSWYQQTPGQGLQFLFEYFSETQRNKGNFPGRFSGRQFSNSRSEMNVSTLELGDSALYLCASSRQGQGANYGYTFGSGTRLTVV.